What follows are 10 T cell receptor beta chains derived from one specimen sequenced in a study of T cell changes during pregnancy in multiple sclerosis. Sequencing used immunoSEQ multiplex PCR; TCRdb keeps in-frame clones, though not all of them. In the table there are roughly 89,000 clones, about 94% of which are singletons. Source: peripheral blood, taken in the third trimester of pregnancy. The source is a female donor with multiple sclerosis, enrolled in a pregnancy study.

The chain uses TRBV5-1 and TRBJ2-5; 11 bases align to TRBD2. The CDR3 sequence is 15 residues long. CDR1 and CDR2 (germline): SGHRS, YFSETQ. J lost 4 bases, V lost 2 bases, and 4 bases had no gene match. CDR3 amino acids: CASSFGSGGGETQYF. The CDR3 DNA is TGCGCCAGCAGCTTTGGTAGCGGGGGGGGAGAGACCCAGTACTTC.

The J gene is TRBJ2-1, the V gene TRBV28, with 9 bases matching TRBD2. Looked up from germline, CDR1 is MDHEN and CDR2 is SYDVKM. V shed 6 bases and J 3 bases; nucleotides not matched to a gene: 3. CDR3 length equals 14 residues. DNA for the CDR3: TGTGCCAGCAGCGTAGCGGGAGTCTACAATGAGCAGTTCTTC. It encodes CASSVAGVYNEQFF.

The gene calls are TRBV2 and TRBJ2-3, with 13 bases aligning to TRBD2. Germline lookup yields CDR1 SNHLY and CDR2 FYNNEI. The V and J ends lost 10 bases and 5 bases, in that order; junction bases with no gene match: 6. This CDR3 region has 14 residues. The CDR3 DNA reads TGTGCCATCACACTAGCGGGAGGGCGAGATACGCAGTATTTT. Translating gives CAITLAGGRDTQYF.

This chain links TRBV28 with TRBJ2-3; D is perhaps TRBD2 (6 bases). This CDR3 region has 14 residues. Between the trimmed V and J ends, which lost 8 bases and 1 base, there was a span of 13 bases. CDR1 is MDHEN, CDR2 SYDVKM, per germline. In nucleotides, the CDR3 is TGTGCCAGCCTTAGCGGACCCCGCACAGATACGCAGTATTTT. As protein: CASLSGPRTDTQYF. Full variable domain (missing parts from reference TRBV28 and TRBJ2-3): DVKVTQSSRYLVKRTGEKVFLECVQDMDHENMFWYRQDPGLGLRLIYFSYDVKMKEKGDIPEGYSVSREKKERFSLILESASTNQTSMYLCASLSGPRTDTQYFGPGTRLTVL.

V gene TRBV5-1 combines with J gene TRBJ2-7; TRBD1 matches 12 bases. Germline values: CDR1 SGHRS, CDR2 YFSETQ. V dropped 4 bases and J dropped 3; count of bases not matched to a gene: 8. The CDR3 runs 16 residues. The CDR3 DNA reads TGCGCCAGCAGCCGTCTAGGGACAGGGGGCAGCTACGAGCAGTACTTC. Translation: CASSRLGTGGSYEQYF. Together with reference TRBV5-1 and TRBJ2-7, the CDR3 gives the full variable domain: KAGVTQTPRYLIKTRGQQVTLSCSPISGHRSVSWYQQTPGQGLQFLFEYFSETQRNKGNFPGRFSGRQFSNSRSEMNVSTLELGDSALYLCASSRLGTGGSYEQYFGPGTRLTVT.

This rearrangement joins TRBV5-1 to TRBJ1-1; D uncertain. Germline V gene lookup returns CDR1 SGHRS and CDR2 YFSETQ. This CDR3 spans 14 amino acids. V was cut by 4 bases and J by 1 base, with 11 bases left in between. For the CDR3, the DNA is TGCGCCAGCAGCCCCGGTGGAGGGAACACTGAAGCTTTCTTT. Translation gives CASSPGGGNTEAFF.

With respect to this clone: A junction boundary mismatches the germline segment, possibly from a read error. The chain couples TRBV14 to TRBJ2-5; D is perhaps TRBD2 (6 bases). In germline, CDR1 is SGHDN, CDR2 FVKESK. The CDR3 totals 13 residues. The CDR3 is CASRQAAGETQYF. CDR3 DNA: TGTGCCAGCAGGCAAGCAGCGGGAGAGACCCAGTACTTC. Looking up the rest from reference TRBV14 and TRBJ2-5 gives the full variable domain: EAGVTQFPSHSVIEKGQTVTLRCDPISGHDNLYWYRRVMGKEIKFLLHFVKESKQDESGMPNNRFLAERTGGTYSTLKVQPAELEDSGVYFCASRQAAGETQYFGPGTRLLVL.

J is TRBJ1-4 and V is TRBV19; 7 positions match TRBD1. CDR3 size: 15 residues. Germline V gives CDR1 LNHDA, CDR2 SQIVND (reference sequence). The trim removed 8 bases at V and 4 bases at J, leaving 10 bases unmatched. The CDR3 DNA is TGTGCCAGTTCTAATCCGGGACAGATTAATGAAAAACTGTTTTTT. Protein sequence: CASSNPGQINEKLFF.

The genes are TRBV27 and TRBJ2-7; TRBD2 matches at 7 bases. CDR3 length equals 14 residues. CDR1 and CDR2 (germline): MNHEY, SMNVEV (reference sequence). The V and J ends lost 6 bases and 3 bases, in that order; junction bases with no gene match: 8. The CDR3: CASRNPGGVYEQYF. The DNA of the CDR3 is TGTGCCAGCAGGAATCCGGGAGGTGTCTACGAGCAGTACTTC.

This CDR3 reads CASTTAQGYGYTF. The CDR3 bases are TGTGCCAGTACTACCGCACAGGGTTATGGCTACACCTTC. The chain links TRBV19 to TRBJ1-2, with a weak D call TRBD1 (6 bases). V lost 7 bases to trimming and J lost 5 bases, with 14 bases between them. Germline V gives CDR1 LNHDA, CDR2 SQIVND (reference sequence). The CDR3 consists of 13 residues.